This T cell receptor (beta chain) was sequenced during a study of graft-versus-host responses after intestinal transplantation. The wider study: Multivisceral, liver-intestinal, or isolated intestinal grafts were transplanted into recipients. Each patient got anti-thymocyte globulin induction, then tacrolimus and steroids for three to four years.

This CDR3 spans 15 amino acids. The V gene end was trimmed by 3 bases and the J gene end by 6 bases; junction bases not matched to a gene: 2. Germline V lookup: CDR1 SGHDT, CDR2 YYEEEE. About this clone: Its matching antigen is unknown.

Study-level results: In patients with graft-donor T cell macrochimerism, allograft graft-versus-host to host-versus-graft clonal ratios were high.

The method was immunoSEQ multiplex PCR; TCRdb's version includes in-frame clones alone and lacks a portion of them. The profile shows 85,000 to 100,000 clones, 86% of them singletons. The J gene is TRBJ2-1, the V gene TRBV5-6; 14 bases agree with TRBD2. The clonotype was recovered from a human patient who received an intestinal transplant, so some T cells may come from the graft donor. Material: PBMCs, obtained 255 days after intestinal transplant. The CDR3 bases are TGTGCCAGCAGCTGGGGACTAGCGGGGGTCAATGAGCAGTTCTTC. Its translation is CASSWGLAGVNEQFF.